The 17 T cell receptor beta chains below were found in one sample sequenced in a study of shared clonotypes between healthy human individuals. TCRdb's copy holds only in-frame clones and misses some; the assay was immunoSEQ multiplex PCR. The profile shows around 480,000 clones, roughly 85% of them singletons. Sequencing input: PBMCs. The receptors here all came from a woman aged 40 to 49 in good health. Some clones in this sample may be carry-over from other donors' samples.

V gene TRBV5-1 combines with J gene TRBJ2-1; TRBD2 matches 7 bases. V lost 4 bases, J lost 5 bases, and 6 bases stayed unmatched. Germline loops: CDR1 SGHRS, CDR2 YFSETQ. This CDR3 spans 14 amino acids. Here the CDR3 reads CASSPPGGNNEQFF. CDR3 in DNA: TGCGCCAGCAGCCCTCCGGGAGGTAACAATGAGCAGTTCTTC. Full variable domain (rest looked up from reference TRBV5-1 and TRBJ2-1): KAGVTQTPRYLIKTRGQQVTLSCSPISGHRSVSWYQQTPGQGLQFLFEYFSETQRNKGNFPGRFSGRQFSNSRSEMNVSTLELGDSALYLCASSPPGGNNEQFFGPGTRLTVL.

Here the CDR3 reads CASRCKRTSGSYEQFF. DNA for the CDR3: TGTGCCAGCAGGTGCAAGAGGACTAGCGGGAGCTATGAGCAGTTCTTC. This chain uses TRBV6-4 with TRBJ2-1; the match to TRBD2 covers 13 bases. Looked up from germline, CDR1 is MRHNA and CDR2 is SNTAGT. The CDR3 totals 16 residues. Germline trimming cut 6 bases from V and 8 bases from J; bases unmatched to any gene: 10.

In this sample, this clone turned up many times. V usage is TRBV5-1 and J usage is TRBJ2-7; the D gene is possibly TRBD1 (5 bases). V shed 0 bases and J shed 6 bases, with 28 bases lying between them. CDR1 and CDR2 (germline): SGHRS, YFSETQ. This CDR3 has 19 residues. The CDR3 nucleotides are TGCGCCAGCAGCTTGGACAGGTCTGGAGCTCGGATCAAGGGGTCCGAGCAGTACTTC. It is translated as CASSLDRSGARIKGSEQYF.

CDR3 amino acids: CASGRGLRETQYF. CDR3 DNA: TGTGCCAGCGGCAGGGGGCTTAGAGAGACCCAGTACTTC. J is TRBJ2-5 and V is TRBV2; TRBD1 aligns across 8 bases. The CDR3 runs 13 residues. The J segment lost 4 bases and the V segment lost 8 bases, leaving 6 bases of the junction unmatched. Looked up from germline, CDR1 is SNHLY and CDR2 is FYNNEI.

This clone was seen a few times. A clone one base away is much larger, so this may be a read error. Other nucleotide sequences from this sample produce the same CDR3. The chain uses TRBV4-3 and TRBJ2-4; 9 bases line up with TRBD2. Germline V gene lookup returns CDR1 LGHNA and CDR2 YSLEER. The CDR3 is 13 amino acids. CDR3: CASSQDRAGGPVF. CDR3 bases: TGCGCCAGCAGTCAAGATAGGGCGGGAGGGCCTGTCTTC.

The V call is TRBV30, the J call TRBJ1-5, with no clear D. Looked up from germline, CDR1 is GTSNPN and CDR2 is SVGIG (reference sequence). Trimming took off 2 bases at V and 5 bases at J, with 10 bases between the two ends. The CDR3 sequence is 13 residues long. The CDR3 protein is CAWSLGSDQPQHF. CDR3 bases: TGTGCCTGGAGTCTCGGGTCCGATCAGCCCCAGCATTTT.

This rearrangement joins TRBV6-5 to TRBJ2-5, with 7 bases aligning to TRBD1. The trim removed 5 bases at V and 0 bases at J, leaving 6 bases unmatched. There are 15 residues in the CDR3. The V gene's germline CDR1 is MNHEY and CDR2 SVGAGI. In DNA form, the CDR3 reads TGTGCCAGCAGTCGTGGGACAGCCTACCAAGAGACCCAGTACTTC. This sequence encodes CASSRGTAYQETQYF.

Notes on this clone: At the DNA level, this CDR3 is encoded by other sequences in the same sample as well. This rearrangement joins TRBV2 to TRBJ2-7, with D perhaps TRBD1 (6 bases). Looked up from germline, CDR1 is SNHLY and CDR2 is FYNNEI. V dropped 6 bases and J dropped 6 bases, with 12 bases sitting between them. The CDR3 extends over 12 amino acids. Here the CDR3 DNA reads TGTGCCAGCAGGGACAGAGGGTTCGAGCAGTACTTC. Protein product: CASRDRGFEQYF.

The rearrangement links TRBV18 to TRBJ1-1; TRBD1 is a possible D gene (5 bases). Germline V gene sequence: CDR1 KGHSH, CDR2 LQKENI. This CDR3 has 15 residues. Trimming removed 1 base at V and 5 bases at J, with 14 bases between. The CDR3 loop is CASSPLGGSGTEAFF. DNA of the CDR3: TGTGCCAGCTCACCACTGGGGGGGTCGGGGACTGAAGCTTTCTTT.

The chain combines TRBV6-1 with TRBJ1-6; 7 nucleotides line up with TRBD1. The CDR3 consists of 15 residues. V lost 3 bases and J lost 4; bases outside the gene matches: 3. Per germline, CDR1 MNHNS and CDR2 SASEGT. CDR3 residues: CASSEPGQYNSPLHF. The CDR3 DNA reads TGTGCCAGCAGTGAGCCGGGACAGTATAATTCACCCCTCCACTTT.

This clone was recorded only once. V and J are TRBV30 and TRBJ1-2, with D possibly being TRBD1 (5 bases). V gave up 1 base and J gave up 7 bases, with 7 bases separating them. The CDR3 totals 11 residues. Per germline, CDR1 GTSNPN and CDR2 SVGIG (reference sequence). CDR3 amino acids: CAWSGGGGYTF. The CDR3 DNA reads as TGTGCCTGGAGTGGGGGGGGTGGCTACACCTTC.

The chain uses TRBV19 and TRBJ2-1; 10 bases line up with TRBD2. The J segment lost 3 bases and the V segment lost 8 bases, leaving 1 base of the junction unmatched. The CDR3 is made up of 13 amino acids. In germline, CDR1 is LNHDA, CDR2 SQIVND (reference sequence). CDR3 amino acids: CASGLADYNEQFF. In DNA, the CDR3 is TGTGCCAGTGGACTAGCGGACTACAATGAGCAGTTCTTC.

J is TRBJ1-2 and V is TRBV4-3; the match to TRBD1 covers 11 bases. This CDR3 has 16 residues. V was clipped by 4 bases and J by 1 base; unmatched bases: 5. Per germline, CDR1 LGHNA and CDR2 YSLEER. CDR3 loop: CASSRWTGGFNYGYTF. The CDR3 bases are TGCGCCAGCAGCCGGTGGACAGGGGGCTTTAACTATGGCTACACCTTC.

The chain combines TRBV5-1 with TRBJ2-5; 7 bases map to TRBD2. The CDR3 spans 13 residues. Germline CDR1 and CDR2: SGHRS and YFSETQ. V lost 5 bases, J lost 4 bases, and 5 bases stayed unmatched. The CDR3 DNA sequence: TGCGCCAGCAGGGGAGGGCCGGGAGAGACCCAGTACTTC. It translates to CASRGGPGETQYF.

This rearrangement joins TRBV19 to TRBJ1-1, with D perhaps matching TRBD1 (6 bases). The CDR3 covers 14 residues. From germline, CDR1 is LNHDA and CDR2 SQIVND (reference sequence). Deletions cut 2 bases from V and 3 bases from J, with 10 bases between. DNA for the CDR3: TGTGCCAGTAGTATACAGGGGAAGGACACTGAAGCTTTCTTT. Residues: CASSIQGKDTEAFF.

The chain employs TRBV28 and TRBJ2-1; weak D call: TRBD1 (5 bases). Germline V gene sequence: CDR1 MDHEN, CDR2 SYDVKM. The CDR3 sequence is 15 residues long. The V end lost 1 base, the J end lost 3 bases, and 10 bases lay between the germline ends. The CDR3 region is CASSLFAGNYNEQFF. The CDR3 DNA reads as TGTGCCAGCAGTTTATTCGCAGGGAACTACAATGAGCAGTTCTTC.

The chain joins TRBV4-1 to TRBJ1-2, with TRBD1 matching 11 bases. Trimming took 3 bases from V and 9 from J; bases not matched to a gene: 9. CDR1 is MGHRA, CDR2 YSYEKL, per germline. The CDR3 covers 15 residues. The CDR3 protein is CASSQSRDRGNSYTF. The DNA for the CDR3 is TGCGCCAGCAGCCAGTCCCGGGACAGGGGGAATAGCTACACCTTC.